Sequencing of this T cell receptor beta chain was carried out in a study of T cells of healthy individuals. This clonotype occurred many times. TCRdb re-called the 5' RACE reads through MiXCR, storing one row per CDR3 protein. This table has tens of thousands of distinct CDR3 sequences, under 15% appearing once. The clonotype comes from a human donor in good health.

This chain's CDR3 is CASSHLFKGNTEAFF. CDR3 in DNA: TGTGCCAGCAGCCACCTATTTAAAGGGAACACTGAAGCTTTCTTT. V usage is TRBV3-1 and J usage is TRBJ1-1, with D unclear. The CDR3 sequence is 15 residues long. The V end lost 3 bases, the J end lost 1 base, and 12 bases lay between the germline ends. Germline CDR1 is LGHDT and CDR2 is YNNKEL (reference sequence).